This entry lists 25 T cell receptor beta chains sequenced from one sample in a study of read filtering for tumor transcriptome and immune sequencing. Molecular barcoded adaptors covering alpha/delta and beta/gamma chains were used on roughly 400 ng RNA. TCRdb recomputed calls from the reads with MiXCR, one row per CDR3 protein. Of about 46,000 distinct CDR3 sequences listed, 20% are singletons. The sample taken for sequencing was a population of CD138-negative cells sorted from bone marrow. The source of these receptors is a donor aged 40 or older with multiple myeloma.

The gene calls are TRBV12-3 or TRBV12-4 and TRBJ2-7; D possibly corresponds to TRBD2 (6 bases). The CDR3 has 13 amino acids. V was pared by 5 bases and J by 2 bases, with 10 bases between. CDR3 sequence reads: CASSTGTAYEQYF. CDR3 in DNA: TGTGCCAGCAGTACCGGGACTGCCTACGAGCAGTACTTC.

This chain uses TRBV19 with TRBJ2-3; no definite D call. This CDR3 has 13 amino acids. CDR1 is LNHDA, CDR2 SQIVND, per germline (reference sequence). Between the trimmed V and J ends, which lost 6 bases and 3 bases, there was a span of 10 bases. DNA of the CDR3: TGTGCCAGTAGCCCACAGCCGACAGATACGCAGTATTTT. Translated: CASSPQPTDTQYF.

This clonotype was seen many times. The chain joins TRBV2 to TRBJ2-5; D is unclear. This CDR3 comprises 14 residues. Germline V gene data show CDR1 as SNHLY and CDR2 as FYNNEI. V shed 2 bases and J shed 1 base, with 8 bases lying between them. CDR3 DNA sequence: TGTGCCAGCAGTGAATCCGGCGGCCAAGAGACCCAGTACTTC. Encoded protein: CASSESGGQETQYF.

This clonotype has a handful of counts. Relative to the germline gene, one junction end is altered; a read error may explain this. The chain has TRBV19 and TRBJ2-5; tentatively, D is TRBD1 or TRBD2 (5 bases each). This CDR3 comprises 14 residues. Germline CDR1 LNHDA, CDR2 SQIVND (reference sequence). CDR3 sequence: CASSSRRGGETQYF. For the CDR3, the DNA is TGTGCCAGTAGTAGTAGACGGGGCGGTGAGACTCAGTACTTC. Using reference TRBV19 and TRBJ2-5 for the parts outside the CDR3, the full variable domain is DGGITQSPKYLFRKEGQNVTLSCEQNLNHDAMYWYRQDPGQGLRLIYYSQIVNDFQKGDIAEGYSVSREKKESFPLTVTSAQKNPTAFYLCASSSRRGGETQYFGPGTRLLVL.

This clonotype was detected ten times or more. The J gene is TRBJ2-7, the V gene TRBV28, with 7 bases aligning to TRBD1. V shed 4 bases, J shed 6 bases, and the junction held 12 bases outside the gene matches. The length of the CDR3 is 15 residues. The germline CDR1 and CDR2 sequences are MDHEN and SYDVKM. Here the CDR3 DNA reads TGTGCCAGCAGTTCCACAGGGGCGGGTGCGGGCGAGCAGTACTTC. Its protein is CASSSTGAGAGEQYF. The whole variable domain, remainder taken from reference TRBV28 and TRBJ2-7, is DVKVTQSSRYLVKRTGEKVFLECVQDMDHENMFWYRQDPGLGLRLIYFSYDVKMKEKGDIPEGYSVSREKKERFSLILESASTNQTSMYLCASSSTGAGAGEQYFGPGTRLTVT.

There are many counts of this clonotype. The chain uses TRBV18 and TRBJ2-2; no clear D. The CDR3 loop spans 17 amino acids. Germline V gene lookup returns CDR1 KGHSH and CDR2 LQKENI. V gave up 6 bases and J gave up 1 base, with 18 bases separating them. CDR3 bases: TGTGCCAGCTCCTCAAGCCCCGGGCTCCTGAACACCGGGGAGCTGTTTTTT. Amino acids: CASSSSPGLLNTGELFF.

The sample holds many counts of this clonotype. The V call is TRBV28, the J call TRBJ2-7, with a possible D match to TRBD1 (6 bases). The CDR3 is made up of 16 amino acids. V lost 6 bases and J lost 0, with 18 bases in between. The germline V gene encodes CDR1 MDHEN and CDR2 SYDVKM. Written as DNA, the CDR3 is TGTGCCAGCAGCCGCCTGGGGGCAGGGTACTCCTACGAGCAGTACTTC. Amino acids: CASSRLGAGYSYEQYF.

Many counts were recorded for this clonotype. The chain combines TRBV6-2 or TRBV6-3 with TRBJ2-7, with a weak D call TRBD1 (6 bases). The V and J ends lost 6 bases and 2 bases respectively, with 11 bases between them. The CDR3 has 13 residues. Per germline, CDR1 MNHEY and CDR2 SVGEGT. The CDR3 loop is CASRRTEAYEQYF. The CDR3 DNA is TGTGCCAGCAGGCGGACAGAAGCCTACGAGCAGTACTTC.

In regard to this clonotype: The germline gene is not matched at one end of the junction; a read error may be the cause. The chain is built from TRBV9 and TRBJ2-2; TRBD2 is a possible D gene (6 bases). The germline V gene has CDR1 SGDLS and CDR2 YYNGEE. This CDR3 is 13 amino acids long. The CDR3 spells CASSAPGLGELLF. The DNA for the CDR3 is TGTGCCAGCAGCGCCCCGGGACTCGGGGAGCTGCTTTTT.

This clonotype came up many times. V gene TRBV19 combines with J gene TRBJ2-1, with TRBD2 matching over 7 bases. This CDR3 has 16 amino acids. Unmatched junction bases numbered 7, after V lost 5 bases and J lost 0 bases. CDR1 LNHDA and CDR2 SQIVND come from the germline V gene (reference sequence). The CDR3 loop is CASSDYPSGSYNEQFF. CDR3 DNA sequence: TGTGCCAGTAGTGATTACCCTAGCGGCTCCTACAATGAGCAGTTCTTC.

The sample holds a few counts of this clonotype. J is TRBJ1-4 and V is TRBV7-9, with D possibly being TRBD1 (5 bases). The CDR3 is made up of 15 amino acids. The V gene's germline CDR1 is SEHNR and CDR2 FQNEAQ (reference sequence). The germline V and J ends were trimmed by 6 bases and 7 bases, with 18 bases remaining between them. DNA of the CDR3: TGTGCCAGCAGACCTACGGGGGTGTTCGGTGAAAAACTGTTTTTT. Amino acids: CASRPTGVFGEKLFF.

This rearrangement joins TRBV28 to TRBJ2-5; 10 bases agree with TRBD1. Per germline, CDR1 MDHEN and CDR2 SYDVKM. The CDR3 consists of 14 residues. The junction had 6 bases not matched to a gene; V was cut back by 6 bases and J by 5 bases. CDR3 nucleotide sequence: TGTGCCAGCAGCCGACAGGGGGCGGGGGAGACCCAGTACTTC. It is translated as CASSRQGAGETQYF.

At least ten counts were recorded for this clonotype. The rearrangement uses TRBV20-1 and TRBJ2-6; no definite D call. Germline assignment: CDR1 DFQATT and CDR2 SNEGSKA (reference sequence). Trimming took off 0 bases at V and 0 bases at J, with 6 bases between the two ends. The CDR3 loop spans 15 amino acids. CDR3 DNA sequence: TGCAGTGCTAGAGATAAGGCCTCTGGGGCCAACGTCCTGACTTTC. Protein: CSARDKASGANVLTF.

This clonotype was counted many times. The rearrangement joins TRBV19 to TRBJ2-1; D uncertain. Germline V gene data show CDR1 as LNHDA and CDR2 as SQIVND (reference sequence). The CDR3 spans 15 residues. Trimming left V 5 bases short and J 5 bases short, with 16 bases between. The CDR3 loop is CASSPHIGRNNEQFF. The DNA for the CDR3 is TGTGCCAGTAGTCCCCATATCGGACGGAACAATGAGCAGTTCTTC.

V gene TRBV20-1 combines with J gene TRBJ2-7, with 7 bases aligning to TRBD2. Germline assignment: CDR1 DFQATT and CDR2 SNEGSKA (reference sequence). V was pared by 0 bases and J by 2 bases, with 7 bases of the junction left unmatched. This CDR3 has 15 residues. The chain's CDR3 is CSARDGASGAYEQYF. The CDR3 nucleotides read TGCAGTGCTAGAGATGGAGCTAGCGGAGCCTACGAGCAGTACTTC.

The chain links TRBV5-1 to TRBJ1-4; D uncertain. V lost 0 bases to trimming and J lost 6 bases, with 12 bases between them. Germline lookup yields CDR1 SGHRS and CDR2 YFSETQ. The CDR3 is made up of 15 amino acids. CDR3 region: CASSLALVGDEKLFF. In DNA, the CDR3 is TGCGCCAGCAGCTTGGCCCTGGTAGGCGATGAAAAACTGTTTTTT.

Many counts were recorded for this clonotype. This CDR3 is CASSPMDEQFF. DNA for the CDR3: TGTGCCAGCAGTCCCATGGATGAGCAGTTCTTC. V gene TRBV27 combines with J gene TRBJ2-1; D is unresolved. This CDR3 spans 11 amino acids. Germline V CDR1 and CDR2: MNHEY, SMNVEV (reference sequence). V gave up 5 bases and J gave up 8 bases, with 7 bases separating them.

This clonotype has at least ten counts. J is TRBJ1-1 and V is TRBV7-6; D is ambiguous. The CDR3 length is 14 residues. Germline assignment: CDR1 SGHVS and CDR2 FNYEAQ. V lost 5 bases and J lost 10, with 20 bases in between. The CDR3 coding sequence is TGTGCCAGCAGCCCGAGACCGACTCTAGATGGAGCTTTCTTT. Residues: CASSPRPTLDGAFF.

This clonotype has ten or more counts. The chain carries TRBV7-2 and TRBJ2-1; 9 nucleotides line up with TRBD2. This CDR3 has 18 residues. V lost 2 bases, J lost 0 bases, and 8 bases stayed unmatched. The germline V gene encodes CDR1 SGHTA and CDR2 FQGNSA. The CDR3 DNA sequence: TGTGCCAGCAGCTTAAACCTAGCGGGATTACCCTCCTACAATGAGCAGTTCTTC. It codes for CASSLNLAGLPSYNEQFF. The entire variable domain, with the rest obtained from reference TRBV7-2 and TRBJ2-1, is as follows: GAGVSQSPSNKVTEKGKDVELRCDPISGHTALYWYRQSLGQGLEFLIYFQGNSAPDKSGLPSDRFSAERTGGSVSTLTIQRTQQEDSAVYLCASSLNLAGLPSYNEQFFGPGTRLTVL.

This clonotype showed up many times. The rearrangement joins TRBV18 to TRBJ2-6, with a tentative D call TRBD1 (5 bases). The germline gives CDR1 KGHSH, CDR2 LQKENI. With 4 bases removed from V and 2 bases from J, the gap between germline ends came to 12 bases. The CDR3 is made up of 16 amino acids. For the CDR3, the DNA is TGTGCCAGCTCACTGAATCCAGGGACTGGGGCCAACGTCCTGACTTTC. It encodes CASSLNPGTGANVLTF.

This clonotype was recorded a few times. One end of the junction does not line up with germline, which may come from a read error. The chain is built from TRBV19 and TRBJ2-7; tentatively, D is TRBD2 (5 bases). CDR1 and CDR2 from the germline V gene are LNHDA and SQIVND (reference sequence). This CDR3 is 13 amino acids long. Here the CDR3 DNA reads TGTGCCGGTAGTCACCGAGGGCCCTTGGAGCAGTACTTC. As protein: CAGSHRGPLEQYF. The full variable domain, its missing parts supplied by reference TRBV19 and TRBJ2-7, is DGGITQSPKYLFRKEGQNVTLSCEQNLNHDAMYWYRQDPGQGLRLIYYSQIVNDFQKGDIAEGYSVSREKKESFPLTVTSAQKNPTAFYLCAGSHRGPLEQYFGPGTRLTVT.

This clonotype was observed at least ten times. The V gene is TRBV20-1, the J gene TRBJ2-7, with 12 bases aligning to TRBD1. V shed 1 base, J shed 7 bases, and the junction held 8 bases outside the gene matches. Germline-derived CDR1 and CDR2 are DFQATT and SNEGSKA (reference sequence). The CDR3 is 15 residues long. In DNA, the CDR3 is TGCAGTGCTAGAGGGGGGGGACAGGGGGCTAAAGAGCAGTACTTC. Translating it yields CSARGGGQGAKEQYF.

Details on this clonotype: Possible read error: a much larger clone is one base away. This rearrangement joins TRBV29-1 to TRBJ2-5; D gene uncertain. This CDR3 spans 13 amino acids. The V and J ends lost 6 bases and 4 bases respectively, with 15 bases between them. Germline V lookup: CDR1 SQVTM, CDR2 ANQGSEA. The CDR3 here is CSVAPTWGETQYF. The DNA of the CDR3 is TGCAGCGTGGCCCCAACCTGGGGAGAGACCCAGTACTTC.

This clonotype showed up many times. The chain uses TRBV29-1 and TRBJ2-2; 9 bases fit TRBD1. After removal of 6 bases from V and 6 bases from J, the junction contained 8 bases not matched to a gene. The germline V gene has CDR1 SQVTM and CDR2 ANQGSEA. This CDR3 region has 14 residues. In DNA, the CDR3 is TGCAGCGTGAGGGGGACAGGGACGTCCGGGGAGCTGTTTTTT. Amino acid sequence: CSVRGTGTSGELFF.

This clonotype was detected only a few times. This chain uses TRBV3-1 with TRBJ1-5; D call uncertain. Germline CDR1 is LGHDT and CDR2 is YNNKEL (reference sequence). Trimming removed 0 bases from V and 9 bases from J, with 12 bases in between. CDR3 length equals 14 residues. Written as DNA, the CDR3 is TGTGCCAGCAGCCAAGAGAAGCTCGTATCGCCCCAGCATTTT. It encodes CASSQEKLVSPQHF. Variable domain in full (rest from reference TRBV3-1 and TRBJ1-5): DTAVSQTPKYLVTQMGNDKSIKCEQNLGHDTMYWYKQDSKKFLKIMFSYNNKELIINETVPNRFSPKSPDKAHLNLHINSLELGDSAVYFCASSQEKLVSPQHFGDGTRLSIL.